The clone carrying this T cell receptor beta chain was observed at least ten times. One entry per CDR3 protein results from TCRdb running MiXCR on the 5' RACE reads. Of 45,000 to 65,000 distinct CDR3 sequences in the sample, around 7.4% were seen once. This sample was taken from a study of CD8 T cells in ankylosing spondylitis. Germline V lookup: CDR1 KGHSH, CDR2 LQKENI. V was pared by 0 bases and J by 3 bases, with 6 bases between. The CDR3 totals 13 residues. The TCR comes from a female donor with ankylosing spondylitis or in good health (not recorded which). The chain joins TRBV18 to TRBJ2-7; D might be TRBD1 (5 bases). Source material: blood, either unsorted or a sorted T cell fraction (not recorded which). This CDR3 is CASSPPDSYEQYF. The CDR3 DNA reads TGTGCCAGCTCACCACCTGACAGCTACGAGCAGTACTTC.